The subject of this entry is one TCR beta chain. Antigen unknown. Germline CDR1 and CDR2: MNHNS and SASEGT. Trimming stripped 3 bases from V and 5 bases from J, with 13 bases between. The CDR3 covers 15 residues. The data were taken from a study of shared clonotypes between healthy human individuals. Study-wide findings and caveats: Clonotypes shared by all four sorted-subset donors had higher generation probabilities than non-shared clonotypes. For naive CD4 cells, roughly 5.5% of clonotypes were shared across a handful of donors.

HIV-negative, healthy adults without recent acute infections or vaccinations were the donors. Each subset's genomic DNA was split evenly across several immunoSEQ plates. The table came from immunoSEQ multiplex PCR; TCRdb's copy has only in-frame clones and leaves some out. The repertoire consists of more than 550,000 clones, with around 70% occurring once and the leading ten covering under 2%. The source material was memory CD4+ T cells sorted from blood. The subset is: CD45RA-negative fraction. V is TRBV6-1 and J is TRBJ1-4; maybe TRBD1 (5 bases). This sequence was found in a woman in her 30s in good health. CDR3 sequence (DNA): TGTGCCAGCAGTGACCAGAGCGGGGGAAATGAAAAACTGTTTTTT. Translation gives CASSDQSGGNEKLFF.